The rows below give T cell receptor beta chains drawn from one sample of a study of T cells in Graves' hyperthyroidism and ophthalmopathy. MiXCR, run by TCRdb on the multiplex PCR reads, gives a single entry per CDR3 protein. The sample contains approximately 210,000 distinct CDR3 sequences, 17% of which appear only once. The sample was blood. The receptor set was obtained from a man over 45 with Graves' hyperthyroidism. Each CDR3 is given with its conserved first and last residue. Fields, in order: V gene, J gene, D gene, clone size, CDR3 DNA, CDR3 protein. A D gene is named only where the DNA matches it firmly. Not every row has a clone size; where given, it reads once, few, many or a size class.

TRBV11-1	TRBJ2-7	TRBD2	many	TGTGCCAGCAGCGCGGGGGGAGCTTCCCAGGACGAGCAGTACTTC	CASSAGGASQDEQYF
TRBV19	TRBJ2-1	NA	NA	TGTGCCAGTAGTGAGGCCAGGAATTCCTACAATGAGCAGTTCTTC	CASSEARNSYNEQFF
TRBV12-3/TRBV12-4	TRBJ2-7	NA	many	TGTGCCAACGGGACGCAGTACGAGCAGTACTTC	CANGTQYEQYF
TRBV28	TRBJ2-3	NA	many	TGTGCCAGCAGTTCCCCATACCCCCCCCAAACAGATACGCAGTATTTT	CASSSPYPPQTDTQYF
TRBV2	TRBJ2-4	NA	few	TGTGCCAGCAGTGAATTTGGGACCCGGGACCCACAGTACTTC	CASSEFGTRDPQYF
TRBV11-3	TRBJ2-1	TRBD2	many	TGTGCCAGCAGCTTAGATAGGGGACTAGTTTCCTACAATGAGCAGTTCTTC	CASSLDRGLVSYNEQFF
TRBV7-2	TRBJ2-7	NA	NA	TGTGCCAGCAGCTTTAGTTCACTAGGATCCTACGAGCAGTACTTC	CASSFSSLGSYEQYF
TRBV2	TRBJ1-4	TRBD1	many	TGTGCCAGCAGGACAGGGTCCGGTGAAAAACTGTTTTTT	CASRTGSGEKLFF
TRBV12-5	TRBJ2-7	TRBD1	few	TGTGCTAGTGCCTCCCCCTCCGGGACAGGGAACTCCTACGAGCAGTACTTC	CASASPSGTGNSYEQYF
TRBV28	TRBJ1-4	NA	NA	TGTGCCAGTGAAGACAGGTCGAATGAAAAACTGTTTTTT	CASEDRSNEKLFF
TRBV6-2/TRBV6-3	TRBJ2-7	TRBD2	few	TGTGCCAGCAGTTACCCGGGACTAGAAGGCTACGAGCAGTACTTC	CASSYPGLEGYEQYF
TRBV15	TRBJ2-1	NA	many	TGTGCCACCAGCAGAGATCAGGGCCAGCGGTCATACAATGAGCAGTTCTTC	CATSRDQGQRSYNEQFF
TRBV12-3/TRBV12-4	TRBJ2-2	NA	NA	TGTGCCAGCAGTGGCCTTTCCGGGCGGGATGGGTGGCCCGGGGAGCTGTTTTTT	CASSGLSGRDGWPGELFF
TRBV30	TRBJ2-1	NA	many	TGTGCCTCTCGGCGGGGTGAGCAGTTCTTC	CASRRGEQFF
TRBV2	TRBJ1-5	TRBD1	few	TGTGCCAGCGCCCCAGGGGGAGGTAATCAGCCCCAGCATTTT	CASAPGGGNQPQHF
TRBV5-8	TRBJ1-5	TRBD1	few	TGTGCCAGCAGCTCAGGGGGTAGTCAGCCCCAGCATTTT	CASSSGGSQPQHF
TRBV20-1	TRBJ1-1	TRBD1	few	TGCAGTGCTACGCAGGGGGACACTGAAGCTTTCTTT	CSATQGDTEAFF
TRBV10-3	TRBJ1-2	TRBD1	NA	TGTGCCATCAGGCCAGACAGGGGGATCTATGGCTACACCTTC	CAIRPDRGIYGYTF
TRBV4-1	TRBJ2-7	TRBD2	NA	TGCGCCAGCAGCCAAGTTCCTAGCGGATACGAGCAGTACTTC	CASSQVPSGYEQYF
TRBV7-6	TRBJ2-7	TRBD2	many	TGTGCCAGCAGCGTCACTAGCGGGACTAGCTACGAGCAGTACTTC	CASSVTSGTSYEQYF
TRBV7-2	TRBJ2-5	NA	NA	TGTGCCAGCAGCGCAAAAATCCGGGGATTACAAGAGACCCAGTACTTC	CASSAKIRGLQETQYF
TRBV20-1	TRBJ1-5	TRBD1	few	TGCAGTGCTCAAACGCAGACAGGGTGGGGGCCCCAGCATTTT	CSAQTQTGWGPQHF
TRBV20-1	TRBJ2-3	NA	many	TGCAGTGCTCGCGGGGTTAGCACAGATACGCAGTATTTT	CSARGVSTDTQYF
TRBV29-1	TRBJ1-1	NA	many	TGCAGCGTTGAAATGGGGCGGATGAACACTGAAGCTTTCTTT	CSVEMGRMNTEAFF
TRBV28	TRBJ1-1	NA	many	TGTGCCAGCAGTTTGTTTAGGGGTGGGAACACTGAAGCTTTCTTT	CASSLFRGGNTEAFF
TRBV5-4	TRBJ2-4	NA	NA	TGTGCCAGCAGCCTTGGAAGTGCGGGAGCCAAAAACATTCAGTACTTC	CASSLGSAGAKNIQYF
TRBV5-1	TRBJ2-1	TRBD2	many	TGCGCCAGCATAAGAGACCCGGCTAGCGGATACAATGAGCAGTTCTTC	CASIRDPASGYNEQFF
TRBV20-1	TRBJ2-2	NA	NA	TGCAGTGCCCCGAACCCCAGCAGGGGCAGTGGGTCCGGGGAGCTGTTTTTT	CSAPNPSRGSGSGELFF
TRBV12-3/TRBV12-4	TRBJ2-1	NA	many	TGTGCCAGCAGGTATGGCCCGTTAGGCTCCTACAATGAGCAGTTCTTC	CASRYGPLGSYNEQFF
TRBV11-2	TRBJ1-1	NA	few	TGTGCCAGCAGCCCAATAAGGGGAGGGACTGAAGCTTTCTTT	CASSPIRGGTEAFF